Below, 11 T cell receptor gamma chains from the same sample are listed, as sequenced in a study of intestinal T cells in coeliac disease (dated by TCRdb to 2019 to 2021). Receptors were amplified or captured by multiplex PCR. The sequencer listed for this sample is Ion Torrent PGM. The LymphoTrack kit, which has primers carrying Illumina adapters, was used to amplify TRG repertoires from roughly 200 ng of biopsy DNA. TCRdb reprocessed the public data with the CATT caller; entries with the same nucleotide sequence were combined afterwards. The sample table holds about 760 gamma-chain clones, of which less than 65% were seen once. 12% of the sample comes from the top ten. For each case, genomic DNA was extracted from ten 5-um FFPE scrolls with the QIAamp DNA FFPE tissue kit. Sequencing was carried out using a duodenal biopsy. The source is a human donor with celiac disease.

V and J are TRGV4 and TRGJ1 or TRGJ2. V lost 0 bases and J lost 0; bases outside the gene matches: 14. The CDR3 loop spans 18 amino acids. CDR1 and CDR2 (germline): EGSTGY, YDSYTSSV. The CDR3 DNA follows: TGTGCCACCTGGGATGGGCCCCCCGTAATCCCGAATTATTATAAGAAACTCTTT. It yields the protein CATWDGPPVIPNYYKKLF.

This clone was counted only a few times. Just one base apart from a much larger clone, this may be a read error. The chain recombines TRGV4 with TRGJ1 or TRGJ2. The CDR3 has 16 amino acids. Germline lookup yields CDR1 EGSTGY and CDR2 YDSYTSSV. With V trimmed by 3 bases and J by 9 bases, 20 bases remained unmatched. The CDR3 loop reads CATWDSPLAQGCKKLF. CDR3 nucleotides: TGTGCCACCTGGGATTCCCCTCTCGCCCAGGGGTGTAAGAAACTCTTT.

The chain employs TRGV8 and TRGJ1 or TRGJ2. The CDR3 contains 13 residues. V trimming: 5 bases; J trimming: 5 bases; junction bases outside the gene matches: 9. Germline lookup yields CDR1 VENAVY and CDR2 YDSYNSRV. CDR3 region: CATWGYRDYKKLF. DNA of the CDR3: TGTGCCACCTGGGGATACAGGGATTATAAGAAACTCTTT.

This clone is large by share. The gene calls are TRGV4 and TRGJ1 or TRGJ2. The germline gives CDR1 EGSTGY, CDR2 YDSYTSSV. CDR3 length equals 13 residues. The junction had 10 bases not matched to a gene; V was cut back by 0 bases and J by 11 bases. Here the CDR3 reads CATWDGHGLEKLF. In nucleotides, the CDR3 is TGTGCCACCTGGGATGGGCACGGGTTGGAGAAACTCTTT.

V usage is TRGV10 and J usage is TRGJ1 or TRGJ2. TRGV10 qualifies as an ORF whose function is uncertain. Trimming took 8 bases from V and 7 from J; bases not matched to a gene: 6. CDR3 size: 11 residues. CDR3 in amino acids: CAAWVTYKKLF. CDR3 coding DNA: TGTGCTGCGTGGGTTACGTATAAGAAACTCTTT.

The chain employs TRGV5 and TRGJ1 or TRGJ2. The CDR3 runs to 11 residues. V gave up 3 bases and J gave up 10 bases; unmatched junction bases: 6. Germline CDR1 reads VINAFY; CDR2 reads YDVSNSKD. This CDR3 reads CATWDGIKKLF. The CDR3 region has the DNA TGTGCCACCTGGGACGGCATAAAGAAACTCTTT.

This chain links TRGV3 with TRGJP2. This CDR3 is built from 18 residues. V shed 0 bases, J shed 0 bases, and the junction held 10 bases outside the gene matches. In germline, CDR1 is VTNTFY, CDR2 YDVSTARD (reference sequence). CDR3 protein: CATWDRPGGYSSDWIKTF. The CDR3, as DNA: TGTGCCACCTGGGACAGGCCGGGGGGGTATAGTAGTGATTGGATCAAGACGTTT.

The rearrangement joins TRGV4 to TRGJ1 or TRGJ2. The germline V gene encodes CDR1 EGSTGY and CDR2 YDSYTSSV. With V trimmed by 3 bases and J by 3 bases, 14 bases remained unmatched. CDR3 length equals 16 residues. The CDR3 DNA reads as TGTGCCACCTGGGATCTTCGACGACCTAGTTATTATAAGAAACTCTTT. Residues: CATWDLRRPSYYKKLF.

This clone is categorized as large. This chain joins TRGV10 and TRGJ1 or TRGJ2. TRGV10 qualifies as an ORF whose function is uncertain. This CDR3 spans 13 amino acids. V shed 8 bases and J 2 bases; nucleotides not matched to a gene: 7. The CDR3 DNA reads as TGTGCTGCGTGGGGTCTAGATTATTATAAGAAACTCTTT. It translates to CAAWGLDYYKKLF.

The gene calls are TRGV4 and TRGJ1 or TRGJ2. Germline V gene data show CDR1 as EGSTGY and CDR2 as YDSYTSSV. The length of the CDR3 is 12 residues. J was trimmed by 3 bases and V by 10 bases; bases with no gene match: 9. CDR3 DNA sequence: TGTGCCACACCGAAATTTTATTATAAGAAACTCTTT. It specifies CATPKFYYKKLF.

The chain recombines TRGV8 with TRGJP2. Germline V CDR1 and CDR2: VENAVY, YDSYNSRV. This CDR3 has 18 amino acids. CDR3: CAPGMGPQIYSSDWIKTF. As DNA, the CDR3 is TGTGCACCTGGGATGGGGCCTCAGATATATAGTAGTGATTGGATCAAGACGTTT.